These 24 T cell receptor beta chains share one sample of origin, sequenced in a study of blood T cells in healthy people across ages. Primers used in a second PCR of roughly 7 to 11 cycles were a sample-barcoded 5' primer and a J-beta primer mix. TCRdb reprocessed the 5' RACE reads with MiXCR, giving one entry per CDR3 protein. Of about 720,000 distinct CDR3 sequences in the sample, around a fifth are singletons; the top ten hold around 21%. Sequencing input: blood. These receptors all come from a man in his 70s in good health.

The V call is TRBV12-3 or TRBV12-4, the J call TRBJ1-2, with 8 bases fitting TRBD1. The CDR3 length is 16 residues. The V segment lost 5 bases and the J segment 3 bases; nucleotides outside the gene matches: 11. CDR3 bases: TGTGCCAGCAGTCTGACAGGGGAAGAGGGGCACTATGGCTACACCTTC. Its protein product is CASSLTGEEGHYGYTF.

This clonotype was detected a few times. The chain combines TRBV5-1 with TRBJ2-3; D uncertain. The CDR3 contains 15 residues. Germline assignment: CDR1 SGHRS and CDR2 YFSETQ. Trimming stripped 0 bases from V and 1 base from J, with 9 bases between. The DNA for the CDR3 is TGCGCCAGCAGCTTGGACTCCCCTGGCACAGATACGCAGTATTTT. This translates into CASSLDSPGTDTQYF.

The chain is built from TRBV12-3 or TRBV12-4 and TRBJ2-4; 8 bases align to TRBD2. The V segment lost 4 bases and the J segment 3 bases; nucleotides outside the gene matches: 14. The CDR3 contains 18 residues. The DNA of the CDR3 is TGTGCCAGCAGTTCCCGCCGGGAGGGGGGCGTCGGCAAAAACATTCAGTACTTC. Translated: CASSSRREGGVGKNIQYF.

V is TRBV7-6 and J is TRBJ2-5, with 13 bases fitting TRBD2. The end of the DNA is better explained by TRBJ2-7, so the J call may be wrong. The CDR3 runs 15 residues. Per the germline V gene, CDR1 is SGHVS and CDR2 is FNYEAQ. CDR3 region: CASSQTSGGPYEQYF. CDR3 sequence (DNA): TGTGCCAGCAGCCAGACTAGCGGGGGGCCTTACGAGCAGTACTTC.

This clonotype has at least ten counts. The J gene is TRBJ1-1, the V gene TRBV12-3 or TRBV12-4; D is unclear. This CDR3 is 15 amino acids long. V was pared by 3 bases and J by 2 bases, with 13 bases between. CDR3 in amino acids: CASSLMDFKNTEAFF. The CDR3 nucleotides read TGTGCCAGCAGTTTGATGGACTTTAAAAACACTGAAGCTTTCTTT.

The chain uses TRBV19 and TRBJ2-7; D gene unclear. The CDR3 consists of 13 residues. Germline V gene sequence: CDR1 LNHDA, CDR2 SQIVND (reference sequence). V lost 3 bases and J lost 0, with 6 bases in between. The CDR3 nucleotides read TGTGCCAGTAGTATCTACAACTCCTACGAGCAGTACTTC. Amino acid sequence: CASSIYNSYEQYF.

This clonotype has just a few counts. The chain carries TRBV7-9 and TRBJ1-2; maybe TRBD1 (6 bases). Germline V CDR1 and CDR2: SEHNR, FQNEAQ (reference sequence). V gave up 0 bases and J gave up 7 bases, with 12 bases separating them. This CDR3 comprises 14 residues. As DNA, the CDR3 is TGTGCCAGCAGCTTAGCGGGGGGCAGGCTTGGCTACACCTTC. Amino acid sequence: CASSLAGGRLGYTF.

The V and J genes are TRBV9 and TRBJ2-1; 8 nucleotides match TRBD1. TRBJ2-5 matches the DNA end more closely, so the J call is doubtful. The germline CDR1 and CDR2 sequences are SGDLS and YYNGEE. This CDR3 is 15 amino acids long. The CDR3 reads CASSVGQEGLETQYF. As DNA, the CDR3 is TGTGCCAGCAGCGTGGGACAGGAGGGTTTGGAGACCCAGTACTTC.

A note on this clonotype: Likely a read error: the CDR3 ends without its conserved phenylalanine or tryptophan. This sequence joins TRBV3-1 and TRBJ2-3, with D tentatively TRBD2 (6 bases). V lost 0 bases and J 2 bases, leaving 12 bases between the germline ends. Germline CDR1 LGHDT, CDR2 YNNKEL (reference sequence). The CDR3 runs 16 residues. The CDR3 coding sequence is TGTGCCAGCAGCCAAGACCCGGGACTTAACACAGATACGCAGTATCTT. Its translation: CASSQDPGLNTDTQYL.

This clonotype was detected ten times or more. V usage is TRBV5-1 and J usage is TRBJ1-2; D gene unclear. Germline V gene data show CDR1 as SGHRS and CDR2 as YFSETQ. The CDR3 loop spans 14 amino acids. V lost 4 bases and J lost 4, with 14 bases in between. The CDR3 region is CASSPGPPRYGYTF. In DNA form, the CDR3 reads TGCGCCAGCAGCCCTGGGCCTCCGCGCTATGGCTACACCTTC.

This clonotype came up many times. This sequence joins TRBV30 and TRBJ2-1; TRBD2 aligns across 10 bases. Germline V gene lookup returns CDR1 GTSNPN and CDR2 SVGIG (reference sequence). There are 17 residues in the CDR3. V shed 2 bases, J shed 0 bases, and the junction held 7 bases outside the gene matches. The CDR3 loop is CAWSSGRALGSYNEQFF. CDR3 nucleotide sequence: TGTGCCTGGAGTAGCGGGAGGGCCTTGGGCTCCTACAATGAGCAGTTCTTC.

This clonotype has just a few counts. This rearrangement joins TRBV6-4 to TRBJ2-1, with 12 nucleotides matching TRBD2. Trimming at V came to 5 bases and at J to 8 bases, leaving 7 bases not matched to a gene. This CDR3 region has 15 residues. The germline V gene has CDR1 MRHNA and CDR2 SNTAGT. CDR3 protein: CASSPTSGRSHEQFF. The CDR3, as DNA: TGTGCCAGCAGTCCTACTAGCGGGAGGTCCCATGAGCAGTTCTTC.

V gene TRBV19 combines with J gene TRBJ2-3; TRBD2 matches at 9 bases. With V trimmed by 8 bases and J by 2 bases, 5 bases remained unmatched. Germline-derived CDR1 and CDR2 are LNHDA and SQIVND (reference sequence). There are 14 residues in the CDR3. The CDR3 region has the DNA TGTGCCAGTGAGGTAGCGGGGGACACAGATACGCAGTATTTT. It translates to CASEVAGDTDTQYF.

This clonotype was recorded at least ten times. The chain couples TRBV5-1 to TRBJ2-7; no firm D call. This CDR3 is built from 12 residues. Germline V gene lookup returns CDR1 SGHRS and CDR2 YFSETQ. Trimming stripped 5 bases from V and 1 base from J, with 7 bases between. The CDR3, as DNA: TGCGCCAGCAGGAAGACATCCTACGAGCAGTACTTC. It translates to CASRKTSYEQYF.

This clonotype was counted only a few times. Given a much more abundant clone one base away, this may be a read error. J is TRBJ2-1 and V is TRBV7-2, with D possibly being TRBD2 (6 bases). V lost 4 bases, J lost 4 bases, and 14 bases lay in between. The germline V gene has CDR1 SGHTA and CDR2 FQGNSA. CDR3 size: 15 residues. The CDR3 bases are TGTGCCAGCAGCTCCCCGGGAGTAGAGTACAATGAGCAGTTCTTC. This translates into CASSSPGVEYNEQFF.

This clonotype was seen a handful of times. V is TRBV28 and J is TRBJ1-2; no definite D call. V gave up 5 bases and J gave up 2 bases, with 12 bases separating them. Germline assignment: CDR1 MDHEN and CDR2 SYDVKM. There are 14 residues in the CDR3. In DNA, the CDR3 is TGTGCCAGCAGTGGGTTAACGCCCAACTATGGCTACACCTTC. Translation gives CASSGLTPNYGYTF.

A few counts support this clonotype. The chain couples TRBV7-9 to TRBJ2-1; no reliable D call. In germline, CDR1 is SEHNR, CDR2 FQNEAQ (reference sequence). The V end was cut by 1 base, the J end by 13 bases, with 11 bases between. This CDR3 is 12 amino acids long. DNA of the CDR3: TGTGCCAGCAGCTTAGGGTATCCCATCCAGTTCTTC. It is translated as CASSLGYPIQFF.

This clonotype was found once. A much larger clonotype is one base distant, so this may be a read error. The chain links TRBV7-2 to TRBJ2-3; D is unclear. The DNA matches TRBJ1-5 better at its end, which makes the J call doubtful. This CDR3 is built from 11 residues. Germline lookup yields CDR1 SGHTA and CDR2 FQGNSA. CDR3 loop: CASSQHDTQHF. The CDR3 nucleotides read TGTGCCAGCAGCCAACACGATACGCAGCATTTT.

V is TRBV10-3 and J is TRBJ2-3; weak D call: TRBD1 (5 bases). Deletions cut 4 bases from V and 2 bases from J, with 10 bases between. The CDR3 is 14 residues long. CDR1 is ENHRY, CDR2 SYGVKD, per germline. For the CDR3, the DNA is TGTGCCATCAGTGGGGGCAGACTCACAGATACGCAGTATTTT. Translating it yields CAISGGRLTDTQYF.

Only a few counts were recorded for this clonotype. The V and J genes are TRBV20-1 and TRBJ2-3; TRBD2 aligns across 8 bases. The germline V gene encodes CDR1 DFQATT and CDR2 SNEGSKA (reference sequence). CDR3 length equals 12 residues. V shed 2 bases and J 5 bases; nucleotides not matched to a gene: 0. The CDR3 DNA follows: TGCAGTGCTAGACTAGCGGGAGATACGCAGTATTTT. Encoded protein: CSARLAGDTQYF.

Many counts were recorded for this clonotype. V is TRBV5-1 and J is TRBJ2-3; 7 nucleotides line up with TRBD1. The CDR3 is made up of 17 amino acids. Looked up from germline, CDR1 is SGHRS and CDR2 is YFSETQ. V dropped 3 bases and J dropped 2; count of bases not matched to a gene: 12. The chain's CDR3 is CASSSKPQGSSTDTQYF. CDR3 nucleotide sequence: TGCGCCAGCAGCTCCAAACCACAGGGGTCCTCCACAGATACGCAGTATTTT.

This clonotype was seen at least ten times. The chain couples TRBV2 to TRBJ2-5, with D maybe TRBD2 (6 bases). In germline, CDR1 is SNHLY, CDR2 FYNNEI. Trimming removed 4 bases from V and 4 bases from J, with 10 bases in between. The CDR3 consists of 13 residues. The CDR3 DNA is TGTGCCAGCAGTGGGTGGGGGGTAGAGACCCAGTACTTC. Amino acid sequence: CASSGWGVETQYF.

This clonotype turned up a few times. The chain's CDR3 is CASSYSRRANEKLFF. The CDR3 coding sequence is TGTGCCAGCAGTTACTCGAGAAGGGCTAATGAAAAACTGTTTTTT. This rearrangement joins TRBV6-5 to TRBJ1-4, with unresolved D. V was trimmed by 0 bases and J by 3 bases, leaving 8 bases between them. This CDR3 region has 15 residues. Germline CDR1 and CDR2: MNHEY and SVGAGI.

The rearrangement links TRBV10-1 to TRBJ2-5; no reliable D call. CDR1 and CDR2 (germline): WNHNN, SYGVQD (reference sequence). The CDR3 covers 10 residues. Between the trimmed V and J ends, which lost 0 bases and 13 bases, there was a span of 6 bases. The CDR3 nucleotides are TGCGCCAGCAGTGAGTCGGCCCCGTACTTC. This encodes CASSESAPYF.